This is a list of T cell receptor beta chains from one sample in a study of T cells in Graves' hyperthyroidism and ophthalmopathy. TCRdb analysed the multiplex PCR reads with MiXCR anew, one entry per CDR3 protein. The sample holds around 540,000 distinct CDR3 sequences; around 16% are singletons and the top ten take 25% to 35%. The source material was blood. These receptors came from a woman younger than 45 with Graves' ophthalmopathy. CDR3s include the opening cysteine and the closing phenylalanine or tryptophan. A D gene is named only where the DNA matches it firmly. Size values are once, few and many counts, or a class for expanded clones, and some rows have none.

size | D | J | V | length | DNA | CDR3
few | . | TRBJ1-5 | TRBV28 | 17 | TGTGCCAGCAGTTTAGCGTTCCGGGGCCCACGGGGACAGCCCCAGCATTTT | CASSLAFRGPRGQPQHF
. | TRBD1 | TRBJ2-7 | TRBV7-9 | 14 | TGTGCCAGCAGCGGACAGGGGTCAAGCTACGAGCAGTACTTC | CASSGQGSSYEQYF
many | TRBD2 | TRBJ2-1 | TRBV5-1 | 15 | TGCGCCAGCAGCTTTAGCGGGAGATCGGATAATGAGCAGTTCTTC | CASSFSGRSDNEQFF
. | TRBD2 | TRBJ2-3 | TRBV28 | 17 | TGTGCCAGCAGTTTATATCTAGCGGGAGGTCGACCAGATACGCAGTATTTT | CASSLYLAGGRPDTQYF
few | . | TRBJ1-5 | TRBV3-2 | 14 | TGTGCCAGCAGATTCCGGGACTTCAATCAGCCCCAGCATTTT | CASRFRDFNQPQHF
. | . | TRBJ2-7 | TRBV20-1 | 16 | TGCAGTGCTTTCCCCCCTCTAGACAGCCGCCTGGGAGAGCAGTACTTC | CSAFPPLDSRLGEQYF
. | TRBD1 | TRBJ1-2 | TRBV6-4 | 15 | TGTGCCAGCAGTGAGGATCAGGGGGCGGGCTATGGCTACACCTTC | CASSEDQGAGYGYTF
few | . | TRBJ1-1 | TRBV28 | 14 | TGTGCCAGCAGTTTATCTCAATTGGGCACTGAAGCTTTCTTT | CASSLSQLGTEAFF
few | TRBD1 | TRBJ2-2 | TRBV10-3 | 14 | TGTGCCACCACCGGGACAGCGGACACCGGGGAGCTGTTTTTT | CATTGTADTGELFF
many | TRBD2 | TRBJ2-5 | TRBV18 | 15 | TGTGCCAGCTCCCCTACTAGCGGGAGTACGGAGACCCAGTACTTC | CASSPTSGSTETQYF
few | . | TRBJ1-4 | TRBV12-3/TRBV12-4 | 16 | TGTGCCAGCAGTTTCGAACAGGGCGGGGGTAATGAAAAACTGTTTTTT | CASSFEQGGGNEKLFF
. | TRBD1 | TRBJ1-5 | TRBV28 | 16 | TGTGCCAGCAGTTACGTCAGGACAGGGTACAGTCAGCCCCAGCATTTT | CASSYVRTGYSQPQHF
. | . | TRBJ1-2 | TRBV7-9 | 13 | TGTGCCAGCAGCTTAGGAGGTTCCCATGGCTACACCTTC | CASSLGGSHGYTF
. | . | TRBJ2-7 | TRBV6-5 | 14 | TGTGCCAGCAGTTTAGGACGGATACAATACGAGCAGTACTTC | CASSLGRIQYEQYF
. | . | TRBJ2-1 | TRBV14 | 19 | TGTGCCAGCAGCCAAGATAGGTCGGGACTGTTGAGCTCCTACAATGAGCAGTTCTTC | CASSQDRSGLLSSYNEQFF
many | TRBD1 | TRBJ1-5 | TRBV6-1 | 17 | TGTGCCAGCAGTGAAGATGTGAGACAGGGGAAAGGTCAGCCCCAGCATTTT | CASSEDVRQGKGQPQHF
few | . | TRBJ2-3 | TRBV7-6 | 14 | TGTGCCAGCAGCCCCTTAGGAGCCTCCGATACGCAGTATTTT | CASSPLGASDTQYF
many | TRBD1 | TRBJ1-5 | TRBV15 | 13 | TGTGCCACCGGAGACAGGGAAGATCAGCCCCAGCATTTT | CATGDREDQPQHF
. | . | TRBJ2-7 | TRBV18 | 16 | TGTGCCAGCTCACCTTTACCTGGGTCCCACTCCTACGAGCAGTACTTC | CASSPLPGSHSYEQYF
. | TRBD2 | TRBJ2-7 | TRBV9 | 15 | TGTGCCAGCAGCGTAGCGGCTAGCGGAGACTACGAGCAGTACTTC | CASSVAASGDYEQYF
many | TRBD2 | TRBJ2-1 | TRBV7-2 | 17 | TGTGCCAGCAGCTTAAGATCCGGACTAGCGGGAAGTAATGAGCAGTTCTTC | CASSLRSGLAGSNEQFF
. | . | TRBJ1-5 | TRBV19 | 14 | TGTGCCAGTAGCACCTGGGGAACCCATCAGCCCCAGCATTTT | CASSTWGTHQPQHF
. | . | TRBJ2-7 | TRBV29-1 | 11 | TGCAGCGTTCCCGGGACCCCGGTGCAGTACTTC | CSVPGTPVQYF